This paragraph covers one T cell receptor beta chain sequence. Antigen unknown. This sample is drawn from a study of blood T cells in healthy people across ages. Study-level findings and limits: With age, beta diversity per million T cells declined roughly linearly, significantly by 30 to 40. The donors' CMV status was not determined, possibly confounding changes in expanded clonotypes.

The CDR3 has 12 residues. The ends were cut back, 5 bases at V and 7 bases at J, with 13 bases in the middle. The germline CDR1 and CDR2 sequences are DFQATT and SNEGSKA (reference sequence). It was with a sample-barcoded 5' primer and a J-beta primer mix that a second PCR of about 7 to 12 cycles was run. A template-switch adaptor containing 12 random nucleotides labeled each cDNA molecule. TCRdb itself ran the 5' RACE reads through MiXCR, one entry per CDR3 protein. This table has approximately 880,000 distinct CDR3 sequences, roughly 43% appearing once. PBMCs were isolated at a quantity of at least 7 million per sample.

The chain recombines TRBV20-1 with TRBJ2-3; D call uncertain. The specimen was blood. The TCR was taken from a man aged 30-40 years in good health. CDR3 region: CSAGPVGNTQYF. In DNA, the CDR3 is TGCAGTGCTGGTCCTGTTGGGAATACGCAGTATTTT.